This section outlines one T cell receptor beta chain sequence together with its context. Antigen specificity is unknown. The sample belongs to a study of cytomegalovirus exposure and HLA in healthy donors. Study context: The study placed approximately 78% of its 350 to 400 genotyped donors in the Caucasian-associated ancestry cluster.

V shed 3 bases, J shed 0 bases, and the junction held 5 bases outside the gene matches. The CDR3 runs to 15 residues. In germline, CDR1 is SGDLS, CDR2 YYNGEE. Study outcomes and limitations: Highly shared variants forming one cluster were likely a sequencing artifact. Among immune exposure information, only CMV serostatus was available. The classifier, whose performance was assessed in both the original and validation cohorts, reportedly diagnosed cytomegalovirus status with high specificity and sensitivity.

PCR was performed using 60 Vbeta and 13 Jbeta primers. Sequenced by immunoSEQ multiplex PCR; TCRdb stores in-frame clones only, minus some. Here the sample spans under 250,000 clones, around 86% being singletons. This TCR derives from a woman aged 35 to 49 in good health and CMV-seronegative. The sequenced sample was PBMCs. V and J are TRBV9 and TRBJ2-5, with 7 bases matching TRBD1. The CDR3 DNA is TGTGCCAGCAGCGCCGAACAGGGGTACCAAGAGACCCAGTACTTC. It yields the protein CASSAEQGYQETQYF.